The 28 T cell receptor beta chains listed next were all sequenced from one sample in a study of T cells after somatic rescue of genetic block. Profiled with immunoSEQ multiplex PCR; TCRdb holds only in-frame clones, not every one. Of approximately 71,000 clones in the sample, under 95% were seen once. Sequenced material: peripheral blood mononuclear cells (PBMCs). The receptor set was obtained from a man aged 40-50 years.

This rearrangement joins TRBV6-1 to TRBJ2-7; D ambiguous. V shed 9 bases and J shed 5 bases, with 17 bases lying between them. This CDR3 is built from 13 residues. Per germline, CDR1 MNHNS and CDR2 SASEGT. The CDR3 is CASTWVNSNEQYF. CDR3 in DNA: TGTGCCAGTACCTGGGTTAATAGCAACGAGCAGTACTTC.

The chain links TRBV18 to TRBJ2-2; no definite D call. Germline V gene lookup returns CDR1 KGHSH and CDR2 LQKENI. Trimming shortened V by 3 bases and J by 2 bases, and 10 bases separated the two germline ends. This CDR3 contains 15 residues. DNA for the CDR3: TGTGCCAGCTCACCGGTGTTAGGAAACACCGGGGAGCTGTTTTTT. Amino acid sequence: CASSPVLGNTGELFF. The entire variable domain, with the rest obtained from reference TRBV18 and TRBJ2-2, is as follows: NAGVMQNPRHLVRRRGQEARLRCSPMKGHSHVYWYRQLPEEGLKFMVYLQKENIIDESGMPKERFSAEFPKEGPSILRIQQVVRGDSAAYFCASSPVLGNTGELFFGEGSRLTVL.

This sequence joins TRBV6-5 and TRBJ2-7; D is unclear. Trimming removed 6 bases from V and 3 bases from J, with 0 bases in between. The length of the CDR3 is 9 residues. Germline CDR1 is MNHEY and CDR2 is SVGAGI. In DNA, the CDR3 is TGTGCCAGCAGCTACGAGCAGTACTTC. Protein sequence: CASSYEQYF.

The chain joins TRBV18 to TRBJ2-4; no firm D call. Deletions cut 3 bases from V and 7 bases from J, with 10 bases between. Germline V gives CDR1 KGHSH, CDR2 LQKENI. The CDR3 is 13 residues long. Written as DNA, the CDR3 is TGTGCCAGCTCACCGGCCCCTAGGAACATTCAGTACTTC. Its protein is CASSPAPRNIQYF.

The CDR3 coding sequence is TGTGCCAGCAGTGCGATAGCGGGGGGGCAAGAGACCCAGTACTTC. Its protein is CASSAIAGGQETQYF. The chain employs TRBV2 and TRBJ2-5; 11 nucleotides match TRBD2. There are 15 residues in the CDR3. In germline, CDR1 is SNHLY, CDR2 FYNNEI. With 4 bases clipped from V and 2 bases from J, the junction kept 3 bases outside the gene matches.

V is TRBV2 and J is TRBJ1-5; D not certain. This CDR3 has 14 amino acids. Trimming took off 6 bases at V and 6 bases at J, with 15 bases between the two ends. Looked up from germline, CDR1 is SNHLY and CDR2 is FYNNEI. CDR3 coding DNA: TGTGCCAGCAGGGCCTTAGAGGGCCTTCAGCCCCAGCATTTT. Protein product: CASRALEGLQPQHF.

V is TRBV12-5 and J is TRBJ1-5; D is unresolved. From germline, CDR1 is LGHNT and CDR2 FRNRAP. The CDR3 has 19 amino acids. Trimming cost V 0 bases and J 0 bases, with 18 bases left between them. The DNA of the CDR3 is TGTGCTAGTGGTTTGGTACTGGGTTCGGGAGGTAGTAGCAATCAGCCCCAGCATTTT. Protein product: CASGLVLGSGGSSNQPQHF.

This chain joins TRBV7-9 and TRBJ2-5; 7 bases line up with TRBD2. The CDR3 is made up of 16 amino acids. The germline V gene encodes CDR1 SEHNR and CDR2 FQNEAQ (reference sequence). V shed 7 bases, J shed 3 bases, and the junction held 14 bases outside the gene matches. The CDR3 protein is CASNQPAGVKKETQYF. The CDR3 DNA sequence: TGTGCCAGCAACCAACCCGCGGGGGTTAAAAAAGAGACCCAGTACTTC.

This chain connects TRBV2 to TRBJ2-7; 8 bases are shared with TRBD1. This CDR3 region has 13 residues. Germline assignment: CDR1 SNHLY and CDR2 FYNNEI. V lost 6 bases and J lost 1; bases outside the gene matches: 2. The CDR3 is CASRRTGSYEQYF. DNA of the CDR3: TGTGCCAGCAGGAGGACAGGGTCCTACGAGCAGTACTTC.

A single count supports this clone. The J gene is TRBJ2-3, the V gene TRBV2; weak D call: TRBD1 (5 bases). V lost 2 bases, J lost 1 base, and 10 bases lay in between. Looked up from germline, CDR1 is SNHLY and CDR2 is FYNNEI. The CDR3 loop spans 15 amino acids. The CDR3 nucleotides are TGTGCCAGCAGTGAACAGGGCCTCGGCACAGATACGCAGTATTTT. Amino acids: CASSEQGLGTDTQYF.

The chain carries TRBV5-1 and TRBJ2-7, with 9 positions matching TRBD1. The germline gives CDR1 SGHRS, CDR2 YFSETQ. The J segment lost 2 bases and the V segment lost 3 bases, leaving 6 bases of the junction unmatched. The CDR3 is 15 amino acids. In DNA, the CDR3 is TGCGCCAGCAGCTCGACAGGGGGGTCAGCCTACGAGCAGTACTTC. This encodes CASSSTGGSAYEQYF. Drawing the rest from reference TRBV5-1 and TRBJ2-7, the complete variable domain is KAGVTQTPRYLIKTRGQQVTLSCSPISGHRSVSWYQQTPGQGLQFLFEYFSETQRNKGNFPGRFSGRQFSNSRSEMNVSTLELGDSALYLCASSSTGGSAYEQYFGPGTRLTVT.

This chain connects TRBV7-9 to TRBJ2-5, with 8 bases that match TRBD1. The J call may be incorrect, as the DNA end agrees better with TRBJ2-7. The CDR3 length is 15 residues. Germline CDR1 and CDR2: SEHNR and FQNEAQ (reference sequence). Here the CDR3 DNA reads TGTGCCAGCAGCTTGCAGGGGGCGGTATCCTACGAGCAGTACTTC. It yields the protein CASSLQGAVSYEQYF.

The genes are TRBV2 and TRBJ2-7; 8 bases fit TRBD1. Germline V CDR1 and CDR2: SNHLY, FYNNEI. The CDR3 length is 15 residues. V shed 4 bases, J shed 3 bases, and the junction held 8 bases outside the gene matches. The CDR3 protein is CASSAAGGTFYEQYF. The CDR3 DNA follows: TGTGCCAGCAGTGCGGCAGGGGGCACCTTCTACGAGCAGTACTTC.

V and J are TRBV28 and TRBJ2-2; either TRBD1 or TRBD2 may fit D (5 bases each). The CDR3 consists of 17 residues. The V gene lost 6 bases and the J gene lost 3 bases, with 20 bases spanning the gap. The germline V gene has CDR1 MDHEN and CDR2 SYDVKM. The CDR3 sequence is CASSPPRGKVDTGELFF. CDR3 nucleotide sequence: TGTGCCAGCAGCCCGCCGAGGGGAAAGGTGGACACCGGGGAGCTGTTTTTT.

This chain connects TRBV14 to TRBJ2-5, with 11 bases lining up with TRBD2. This CDR3 is 15 amino acids long. Germline assignment: CDR1 SGHDN and CDR2 FVKESK. V dropped 4 bases and J dropped 5; count of bases not matched to a gene: 6. CDR3 region: CASSRFTSGGETQYF. The CDR3 region has the DNA TGTGCCAGCAGCCGATTTACTAGCGGGGGTGAGACCCAGTACTTC.

The chain is built from TRBV2 and TRBJ2-1, with D tentatively TRBD1 (7 bases). Germline V gene data show CDR1 as SNHLY and CDR2 as FYNNEI. This CDR3 is built from 15 residues. Trimming took off 2 bases at V and 2 bases at J, with 10 bases between the two ends. As DNA, the CDR3 is TGTGCCAGCAGTGAACAGGGGGGTACCTACAATGAGCAGTTCTTC. It encodes CASSEQGGTYNEQFF.

The gene calls are TRBV15 and TRBJ2-4; possible D gene TRBD2, 5 bases. V shed 0 bases and J shed 2 bases, with 17 bases lying between them. Germline V gene data show CDR1 as LNHNV and CDR2 as YYDKDF (reference sequence). This CDR3 has 18 amino acids. The CDR3 loop reads CATSRDWLTEGTKNIQYF. Here the CDR3 DNA reads TGTGCCACCAGCAGAGATTGGTTAACAGAGGGCACCAAAAACATTCAGTACTTC.

The chain uses TRBV6-1 and TRBJ1-5, with D tentatively TRBD1 (5 bases). Deletions cut 2 bases from V and 6 bases from J, with 8 bases between. The V gene's germline CDR1 is MNHNS and CDR2 SASEGT. This CDR3 has 13 amino acids. The CDR3 loop reads CASSEQGGQPQHF. In DNA form, the CDR3 reads TGTGCCAGCAGTGAACAGGGAGGTCAGCCCCAGCATTTT.

The CDR3 DNA sequence: TGTGCCAGCAGCTCAGCGGCTAGCGGGGCCAAAAACATTCAGTACTTC. It codes for CASSSAASGAKNIQYF. V is TRBV7-8 and J is TRBJ2-4; 8 positions agree with TRBD2. The germline V gene encodes CDR1 SGHVS and CDR2 FQNEAQ. CDR3 length: 16 residues. The V gene end was trimmed by 4 bases and the J gene end by 1 base; junction bases not matched to a gene: 6.

Worth noting for this clone: One end of the junction does not line up with germline, which may come from a read error. The chain combines TRBV7-7 with TRBJ2-7; TRBD1 matches at 10 bases. CDR1 and CDR2 (germline): SSHAT, FNYEAQ (reference sequence). CDR3 size: 14 residues. In DNA form, the CDR3 reads TGTGCTAGCAGCTTAGGGACAGGGGTCTACGAGCAGTACTTC. Translated, it gives CASSLGTGVYEQYF.

The rearrangement links TRBV28 to TRBJ2-1, with 7 bases fitting TRBD2. CDR1 is MDHEN and CDR2 is SYDVKM in the germline V gene. Trimming at V came to 4 bases and at J to 0 bases, leaving 3 bases not matched to a gene. This CDR3 has 15 amino acids. The CDR3 loop is CASSWGGSSYNEQFF. The DNA of the CDR3 is TGTGCCAGCAGTTGGGGCGGGAGCTCCTACAATGAGCAGTTCTTC.

The CDR3 sequence: CASSSQPTGTPENPQHF. The DNA of the CDR3 is TGTGCCAGCTCATCCCAGCCCACCGGGACACCTGAGAATCCCCAGCATTTT. V and J are TRBV18 and TRBJ1-5; D perhaps matches TRBD1 (6 bases). Trimming removed 5 bases at V and 10 bases at J, with 27 bases between. This CDR3 is built from 17 residues. The germline gives CDR1 KGHSH, CDR2 LQKENI.

Written as DNA, the CDR3 is TGCGCCAGCAGCCAAGAGGGTTCAAGGGGCTCAGATACGCAGTATTTT. Translation: CASSQEGSRGSDTQYF. The rearrangement links TRBV4-1 to TRBJ2-3; weak D call: TRBD1 (5 bases). CDR1 is MGHRA and CDR2 is YSYEKL in the germline V gene. Trimming shortened V by 0 bases and J by 4 bases, and 14 bases separated the two germline ends. The CDR3 sequence is 16 residues long.

The chain links TRBV2 to TRBJ1-1; TRBD1 might be the D (5 bases). The CDR3 has 13 amino acids. The germline V gene has CDR1 SNHLY and CDR2 FYNNEI. The V end lost 2 bases, the J end lost 11 bases, and 15 bases lay between the germline ends. Here the CDR3 reads CASSESGWLAAFF. In DNA form, the CDR3 reads TGTGCCAGCAGTGAATCAGGGTGGCTCGCGGCTTTCTTT.

This clone has more than one count but fewer than ten. This sequence joins TRBV19 and TRBJ1-5, with TRBD1 matching 8 bases. Germline CDR1 and CDR2: LNHDA and SQIVND (reference sequence). The CDR3 is made up of 15 amino acids. V trimming: 4 bases; J trimming: 4 bases; junction bases outside the gene matches: 6. Here the CDR3 DNA reads TGTGCCAGTAGTACACTGGACAGGGATAATCAGCCCCAGCATTTT. Its protein product is CASSTLDRDNQPQHF. The full variable domain, its missing parts supplied by reference TRBV19 and TRBJ1-5, is DGGITQSPKYLFRKEGQNVTLSCEQNLNHDAMYWYRQDPGQGLRLIYYSQIVNDFQKGDIAEGYSVSREKKESFPLTVTSAQKNPTAFYLCASSTLDRDNQPQHFGDGTRLSIL.

The V and J genes are TRBV5-1 and TRBJ1-6; TRBD1 is a possible D gene (5 bases). The CDR3 extends over 16 amino acids. Trimming took 5 bases from V and 8 from J, leaving 20 bases between them. Per the germline V gene, CDR1 is SGHRS and CDR2 is YFSETQ. Here the CDR3 reads CASSSNADQGYSPLHF. CDR3 DNA: TGCGCCAGCAGTTCAAATGCGGACCAGGGCTATTCACCCCTCCACTTT.

The V and J genes are TRBV28 and TRBJ1-2, with TRBD1 identical over 7 bases. Germline CDR1 reads MDHEN; CDR2 reads SYDVKM. The CDR3 totals 17 residues. Losses at the gene ends were 2 bases for V and 0 bases for J; bases not matched to a gene: 9. Here the CDR3 DNA reads TGTGCCAGCAGTTTAGGTAGGGGGCGAGCTTCTAACTATGGCTACACCTTC. The encoded protein is CASSLGRGRASNYGYTF.

V is TRBV9 and J is TRBJ2-2; D gene unclear. The germline gives CDR1 SGDLS, CDR2 YYNGEE. V was cut by 2 bases and J by 6 bases, with 8 bases left in between. The CDR3 is 13 residues long. CDR3 coding DNA: TGTGCCAGCAGCGTTGGCGTGGCCGGGGAGCTGTTTTTT. This sequence encodes CASSVGVAGELFF.